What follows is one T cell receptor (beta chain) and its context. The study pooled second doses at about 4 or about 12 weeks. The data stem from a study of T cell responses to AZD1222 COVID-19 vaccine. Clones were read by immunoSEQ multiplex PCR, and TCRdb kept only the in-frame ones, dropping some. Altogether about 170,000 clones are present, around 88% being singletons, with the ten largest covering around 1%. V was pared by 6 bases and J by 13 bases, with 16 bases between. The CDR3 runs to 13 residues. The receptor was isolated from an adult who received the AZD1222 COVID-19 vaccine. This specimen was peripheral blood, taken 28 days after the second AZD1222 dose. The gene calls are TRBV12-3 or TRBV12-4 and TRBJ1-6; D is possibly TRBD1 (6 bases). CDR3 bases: TGTGCCAGCAGAAATACAGGGAGCTTGCCCCTCCACTTT. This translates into CASRNTGSLPLHF.